This TCR beta chain appears in the sequencing data of a study of cytomegalovirus exposure and HLA in healthy donors. General observations from the study: Per published accounts, TCR beta sequences correctly predicted the HLA-A and HLA-B alleles of most subjects. Common viral pathogens were later found to be apparently linked to several of the most significant clusters. There were over 150 TCR beta chains listed as cytomegalovirus-associated.

Concerning this clone: Its specificity is not known.

PCR used 60 Vbeta primers and 13 Jbeta primers. Clones were read by immunoSEQ multiplex PCR, and TCRdb kept only the in-frame ones, dropping some. The sample totals roughly 65,000 clones. CDR3 length equals 17 residues. Germline values: CDR1 SGHTA, CDR2 FQGNSA. V lost 5 bases and J lost 4; bases outside the gene matches: 12. The TCR comes from a boy younger than 18 in good health and CMV-seronegative. Sequencing was carried out using PBMCs. The chain links TRBV7-2 to TRBJ1-4; TRBD1 matches at 8 bases. The chain's CDR3 is CASSPGGGTGLNEKLFF. CDR3 nucleotide sequence: TGTGCCAGCAGCCCTGGGGGGGGGACAGGACTTAATGAAAAACTGTTTTTT.